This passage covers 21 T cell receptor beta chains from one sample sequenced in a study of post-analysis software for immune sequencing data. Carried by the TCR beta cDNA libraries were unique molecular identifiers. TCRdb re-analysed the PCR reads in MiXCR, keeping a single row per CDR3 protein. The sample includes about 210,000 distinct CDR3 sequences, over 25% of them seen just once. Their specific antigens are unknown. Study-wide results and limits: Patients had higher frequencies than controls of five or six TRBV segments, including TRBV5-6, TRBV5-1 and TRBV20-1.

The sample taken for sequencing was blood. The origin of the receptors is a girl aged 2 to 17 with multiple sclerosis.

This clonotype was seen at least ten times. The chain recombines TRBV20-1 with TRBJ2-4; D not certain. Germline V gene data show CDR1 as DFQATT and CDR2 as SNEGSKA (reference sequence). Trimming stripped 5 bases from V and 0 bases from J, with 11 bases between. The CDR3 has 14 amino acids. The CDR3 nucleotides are TGCAGTGCTGCTAGGGCAGGAGCCAAAAACATTCAGTACTTC. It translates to CSAARAGAKNIQYF.

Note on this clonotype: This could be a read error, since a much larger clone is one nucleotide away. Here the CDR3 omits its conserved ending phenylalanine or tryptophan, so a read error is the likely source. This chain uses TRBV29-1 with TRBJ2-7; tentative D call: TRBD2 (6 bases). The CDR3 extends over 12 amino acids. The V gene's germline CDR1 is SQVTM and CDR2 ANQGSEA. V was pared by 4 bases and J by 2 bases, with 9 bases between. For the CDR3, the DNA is TGCAGCGTTGGACGGGGGACCTACGAGCAGTACTGC. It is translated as CSVGRGTYEQYC.

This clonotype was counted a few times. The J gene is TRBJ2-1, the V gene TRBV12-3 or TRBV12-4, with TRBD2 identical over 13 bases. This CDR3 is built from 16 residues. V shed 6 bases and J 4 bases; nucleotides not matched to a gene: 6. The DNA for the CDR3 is TGTGCCAGCAGACAGACTAGCGGGGGGTCGTACAATGAGCAGTTCTTC. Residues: CASRQTSGGSYNEQFF.

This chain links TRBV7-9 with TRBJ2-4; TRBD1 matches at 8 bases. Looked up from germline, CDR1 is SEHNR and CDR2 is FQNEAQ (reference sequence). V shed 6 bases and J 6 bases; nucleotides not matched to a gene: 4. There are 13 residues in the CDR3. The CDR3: CASSWDRRNIQYF. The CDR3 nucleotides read TGTGCCAGCAGTTGGGACAGGAGAAACATTCAGTACTTC.

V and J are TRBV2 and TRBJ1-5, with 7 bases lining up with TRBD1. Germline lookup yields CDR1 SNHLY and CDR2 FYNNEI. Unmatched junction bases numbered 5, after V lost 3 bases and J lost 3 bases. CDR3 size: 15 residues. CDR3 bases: TGTGCCAGCAGTGAGAGGACAGGAGACAATCAGCCCCAGCATTTT. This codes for CASSERTGDNQPQHF. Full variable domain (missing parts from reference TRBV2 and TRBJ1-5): EPEVTQTPSHQVTQMGQEVILRCVPISNHLYFYWYRQILGQKVEFLVSFYNNEISEKSEIFDDQFSVERPDGSNFTLKIRSTKLEDSAMYFCASSERTGDNQPQHFGDGTRLSIL.

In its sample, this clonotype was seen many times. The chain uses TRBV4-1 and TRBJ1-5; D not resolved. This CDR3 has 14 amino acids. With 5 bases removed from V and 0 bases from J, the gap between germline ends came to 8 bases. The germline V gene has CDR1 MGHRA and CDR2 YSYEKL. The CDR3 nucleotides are TGCGCCAGCAGCGCCCTAGTTAGCAATCAGCCCCAGCATTTT. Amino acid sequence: CASSALVSNQPQHF.

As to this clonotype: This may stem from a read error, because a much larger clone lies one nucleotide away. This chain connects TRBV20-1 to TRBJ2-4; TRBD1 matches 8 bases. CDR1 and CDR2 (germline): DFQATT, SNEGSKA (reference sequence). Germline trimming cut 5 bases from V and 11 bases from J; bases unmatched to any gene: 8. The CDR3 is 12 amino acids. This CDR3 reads CSALQGGRLQYF. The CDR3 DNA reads TGCAGTGCTCTACAGGGGGGAAGGCTTCAGTACTTC.

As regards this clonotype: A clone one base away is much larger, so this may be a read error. The CDR3 coding sequence is TGCGGCGTAAAGCCCCTTAACACTGAAGCTTTCTTT. This codes for CGVKPLNTEAFF. J is TRBJ1-1 and V is TRBV29-1; D not certain. This CDR3 spans 12 amino acids. CDR1 SQVTM and CDR2 ANQGSEA come from the germline V gene.

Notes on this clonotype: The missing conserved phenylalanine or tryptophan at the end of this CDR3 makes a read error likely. The CDR3 sequence is CASSYPRGRTEETQYL. Here the CDR3 DNA reads TGTGCCAGCAGTTACCCCCGCGGGAGGACTGAAGAGACCCAGTACTTA. The chain is built from TRBV6-6 and TRBJ2-7; TRBD2 agrees at 8 bases. The DNA end is more similar to TRBJ2-5, so the J call may be wrong. The germline gives CDR1 MNHNY, CDR2 SVGAGI (reference sequence). This CDR3 is built from 16 residues.

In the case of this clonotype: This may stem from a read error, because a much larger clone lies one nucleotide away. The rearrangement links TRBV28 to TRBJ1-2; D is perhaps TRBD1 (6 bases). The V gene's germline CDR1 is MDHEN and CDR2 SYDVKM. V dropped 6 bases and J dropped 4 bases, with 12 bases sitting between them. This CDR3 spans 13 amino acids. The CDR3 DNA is TGTGCCAGCAGGTTGGGCAGGGGCTATGGCTACACCTTC. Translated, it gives CASRLGRGYGYTF.

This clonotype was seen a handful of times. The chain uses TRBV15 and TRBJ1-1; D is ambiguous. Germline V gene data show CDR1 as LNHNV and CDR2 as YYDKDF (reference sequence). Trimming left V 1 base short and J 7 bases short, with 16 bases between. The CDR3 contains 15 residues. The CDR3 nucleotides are TGTGCCACCAGCAGAGGGGCGGGGTCAGACCATGAAGCTTTCTTT. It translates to CATSRGAGSDHEAFF.

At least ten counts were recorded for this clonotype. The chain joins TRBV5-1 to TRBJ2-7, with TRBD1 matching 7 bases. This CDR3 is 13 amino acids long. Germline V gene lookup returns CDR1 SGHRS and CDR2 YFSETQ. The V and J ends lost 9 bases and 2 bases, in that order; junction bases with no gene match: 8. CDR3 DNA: TGCGCCACCGGGGACAGACCAGCCTACGAGCAGTACTTC. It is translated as CATGDRPAYEQYF. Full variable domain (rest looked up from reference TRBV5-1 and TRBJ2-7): KAGVTQTPRYLIKTRGQQVTLSCSPISGHRSVSWYQQTPGQGLQFLFEYFSETQRNKGNFPGRFSGRQFSNSRSEMNVSTLELGDSALYLCATGDRPAYEQYFGPGTRLTVT.

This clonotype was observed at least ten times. This CDR3 is CASSETGYPNYGYTF. CDR3 DNA: TGTGCCAGCAGTGAAACTGGTTACCCTAACTATGGCTACACCTTC. The J gene is TRBJ1-2, the V gene TRBV6-1; no definite D call. This CDR3 region has 15 residues. The ends were cut back, 2 bases at V and 0 bases at J, with 10 bases in the middle. Per germline, CDR1 MNHNS and CDR2 SASEGT.

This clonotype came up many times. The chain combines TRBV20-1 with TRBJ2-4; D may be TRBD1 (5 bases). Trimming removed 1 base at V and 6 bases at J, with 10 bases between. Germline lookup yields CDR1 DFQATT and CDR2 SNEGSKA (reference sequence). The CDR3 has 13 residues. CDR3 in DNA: TGCAGTGCTAGAGTCCTAACAGGAAACATTCAGTACTTC. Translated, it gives CSARVLTGNIQYF.

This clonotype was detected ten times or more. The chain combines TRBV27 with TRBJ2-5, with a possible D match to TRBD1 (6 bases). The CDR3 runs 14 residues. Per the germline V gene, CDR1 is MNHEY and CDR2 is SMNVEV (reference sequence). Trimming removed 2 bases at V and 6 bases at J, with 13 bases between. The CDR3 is CASSLASRGQTQYF. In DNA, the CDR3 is TGTGCCAGCAGTTTAGCTAGCAGGGGACAGACCCAGTACTTC.

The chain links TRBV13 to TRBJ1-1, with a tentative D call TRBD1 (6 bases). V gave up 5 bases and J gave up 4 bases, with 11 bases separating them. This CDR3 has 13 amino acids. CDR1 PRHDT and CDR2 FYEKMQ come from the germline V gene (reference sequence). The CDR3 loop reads CASSRTVSTEAFF. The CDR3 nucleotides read TGTGCCAGCAGCCGGACAGTGAGCACTGAAGCTTTCTTT.

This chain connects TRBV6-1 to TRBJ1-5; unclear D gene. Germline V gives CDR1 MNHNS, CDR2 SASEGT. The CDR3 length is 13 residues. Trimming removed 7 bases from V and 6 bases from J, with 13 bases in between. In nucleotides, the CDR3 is TGTGCCAGCAAGGGCTCCCCGGGTCAGCCCCAGCATTTT. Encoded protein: CASKGSPGQPQHF.

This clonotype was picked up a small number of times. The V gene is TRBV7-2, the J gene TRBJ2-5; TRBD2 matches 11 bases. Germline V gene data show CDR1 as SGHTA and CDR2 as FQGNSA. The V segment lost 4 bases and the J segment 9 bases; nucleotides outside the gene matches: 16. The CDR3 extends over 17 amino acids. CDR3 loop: CASSSPPGTSGLRAQYF. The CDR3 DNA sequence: TGTGCCAGCAGCTCACCGCCCGGGACTAGCGGCCTCAGGGCCCAGTACTTC. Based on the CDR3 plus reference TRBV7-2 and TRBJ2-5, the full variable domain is GAGVSQSPSNKVTEKGKDVELRCDPISGHTALYWYRQSLGQGLEFLIYFQGNSAPDKSGLPSDRFSAERTGGSVSTLTIQRTQQEDSAVYLCASSSPPGTSGLRAQYFGPGTRLLVL.

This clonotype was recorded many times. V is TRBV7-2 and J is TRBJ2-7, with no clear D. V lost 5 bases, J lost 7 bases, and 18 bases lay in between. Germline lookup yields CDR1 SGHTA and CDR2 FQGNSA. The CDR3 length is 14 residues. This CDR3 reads CASSPVGWVGEQYF. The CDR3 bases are TGTGCCAGCAGCCCTGTGGGCTGGGTGGGTGAGCAGTACTTC. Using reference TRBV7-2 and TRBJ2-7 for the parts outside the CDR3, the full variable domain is GAGVSQSPSNKVTEKGKDVELRCDPISGHTALYWYRQSLGQGLEFLIYFQGNSAPDKSGLPSDRFSAERTGGSVSTLTIQRTQQEDSAVYLCASSPVGWVGEQYFGPGTRLTVT.

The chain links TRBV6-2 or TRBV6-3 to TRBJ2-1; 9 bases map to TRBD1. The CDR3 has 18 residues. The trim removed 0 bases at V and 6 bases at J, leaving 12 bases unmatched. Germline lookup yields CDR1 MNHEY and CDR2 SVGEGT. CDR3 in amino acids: CASSYSSGQGRTCNEQFF. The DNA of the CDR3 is TGTGCCAGCAGTTACTCTAGTGGACAGGGGAGAACCTGCAATGAGCAGTTCTTC.

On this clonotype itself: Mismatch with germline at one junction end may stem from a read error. In DNA form, the CDR3 reads TGCAGTGCTAGAAGGGGAGGCGGATATAGCGATCAGCCCCAGCATTTT. Encoded protein: CSARRGGGYSDQPQHF. This chain connects TRBV20-1 to TRBJ1-5, with a tentative D call TRBD1 (5 bases). This CDR3 region has 16 residues. The germline V gene encodes CDR1 DFQATT and CDR2 SNEGSKA (reference sequence).